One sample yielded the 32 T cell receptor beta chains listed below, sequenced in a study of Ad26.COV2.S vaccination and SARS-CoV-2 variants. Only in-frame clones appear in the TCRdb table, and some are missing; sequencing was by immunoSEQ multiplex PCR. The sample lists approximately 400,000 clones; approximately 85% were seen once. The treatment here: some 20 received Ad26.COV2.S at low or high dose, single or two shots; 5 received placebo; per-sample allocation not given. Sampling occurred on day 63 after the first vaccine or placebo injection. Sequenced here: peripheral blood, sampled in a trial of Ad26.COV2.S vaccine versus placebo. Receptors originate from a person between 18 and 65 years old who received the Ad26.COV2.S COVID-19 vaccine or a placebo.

CDR3 sequence reads: CASSLMGANELYEQYF. The CDR3 DNA reads TGTGCCAGCAGCTTAATGGGGGCGAACGAACTATACGAGCAGTACTTC. The V call is TRBV11-2, the J call TRBJ2-7, with D tentatively TRBD1 (6 bases). CDR3 size: 16 residues. V lost 2 bases and J lost 4, with 18 bases in between. Germline CDR1 SGHAT, CDR2 FQNNGV. Combining the CDR3 with reference TRBV11-2 and TRBJ2-7 gives the whole variable domain EAGVAQSPRYKIIEKRQSVAFWCNPISGHATLYWYQQILGQGPKLLIQFQNNGVVDDSQLPKDRFSAERLKGVDSTLKIQPAKLEDSAVYLCASSLMGANELYEQYFGPGTRLTVT.

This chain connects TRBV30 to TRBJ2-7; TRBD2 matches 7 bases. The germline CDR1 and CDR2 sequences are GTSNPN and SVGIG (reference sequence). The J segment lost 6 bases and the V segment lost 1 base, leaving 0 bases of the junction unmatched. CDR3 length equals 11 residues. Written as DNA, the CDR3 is TGTGCCTGGAGTGGGGGGGGCGAGCAGTACTTC. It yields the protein CAWSGGGEQYF. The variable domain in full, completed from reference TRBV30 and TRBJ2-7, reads SQTIHQWPATLVQPVGSPLSLECTVEGTSNPNLYWYRQAAGRGLQLLFYSVGIGQISSEVPQNLSASRPQDRQFILSSKKLLLSDSGFYLCAWSGGGEQYFGPGTRLTVT.

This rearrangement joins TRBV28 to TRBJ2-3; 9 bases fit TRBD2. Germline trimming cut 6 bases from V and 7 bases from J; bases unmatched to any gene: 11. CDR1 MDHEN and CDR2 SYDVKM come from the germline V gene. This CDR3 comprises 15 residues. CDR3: CASSPVVAGGNTQYF. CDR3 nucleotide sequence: TGTGCCAGCAGCCCCGTGGTGGCGGGAGGGAATACGCAGTATTTT.

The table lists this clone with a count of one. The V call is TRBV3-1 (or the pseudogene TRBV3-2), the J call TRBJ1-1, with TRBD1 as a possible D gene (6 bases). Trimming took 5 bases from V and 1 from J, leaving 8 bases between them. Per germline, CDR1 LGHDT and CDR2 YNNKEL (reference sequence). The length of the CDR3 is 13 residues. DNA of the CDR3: TGTGCCAGCAGCTTACAGGGGAACACTGAAGCTTTCTTT. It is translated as CASSLQGNTEAFF.

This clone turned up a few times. The CDR3 here is CASSARDSSVTYEQYF. The CDR3 nucleotides read TGTGCCAGCAGCGCCCGAGATTCTAGCGTTACCTACGAGCAGTACTTC. This chain joins TRBV13 and TRBJ2-7; TRBD2 might be the D (6 bases). Germline V gene lookup returns CDR1 PRHDT and CDR2 FYEKMQ (reference sequence). CDR3 size: 16 residues. V lost 5 bases and J 2 bases, leaving 19 bases between the germline ends. The entire variable domain, with the rest obtained from reference TRBV13 and TRBJ2-7, is as follows: AAGVIQSPRHLIKEKRETATLKCYPIPRHDTVYWYQQGPGQDPQFLISFYEKMQSDKGSIPDRFSAQQFSDYHSELNMSSLELGDSALYFCASSARDSSVTYEQYFGPGTRLTVT.

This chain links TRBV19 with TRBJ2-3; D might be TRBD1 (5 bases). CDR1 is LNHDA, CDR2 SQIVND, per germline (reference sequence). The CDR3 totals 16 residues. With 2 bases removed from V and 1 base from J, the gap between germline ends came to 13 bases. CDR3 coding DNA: TGTGCCAGTAGTATACCTCGCAGGGAAGGCACAGATACGCAGTATTTT. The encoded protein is CASSIPRREGTDTQYF.

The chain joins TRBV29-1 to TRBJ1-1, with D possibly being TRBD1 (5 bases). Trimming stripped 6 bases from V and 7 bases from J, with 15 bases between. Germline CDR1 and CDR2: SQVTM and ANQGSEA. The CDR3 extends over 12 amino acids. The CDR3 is CSVFRDGREAFF. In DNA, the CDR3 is TGCAGCGTATTCCGGGACGGTCGTGAAGCTTTCTTT.

The CDR3 region has the DNA TGCGCCAGCAGCACGGGACGGGGCGCCGAAGATACGCAGTATTTT. It codes for CASSTGRGAEDTQYF. V and J are TRBV5-1 and TRBJ2-3, with D possibly called TRBD1 or TRBD2 (5 bases each). Trimming shortened V by 4 bases and J by 5 bases, and 17 bases separated the two germline ends. Germline V gene lookup returns CDR1 SGHRS and CDR2 YFSETQ. This CDR3 contains 15 residues.

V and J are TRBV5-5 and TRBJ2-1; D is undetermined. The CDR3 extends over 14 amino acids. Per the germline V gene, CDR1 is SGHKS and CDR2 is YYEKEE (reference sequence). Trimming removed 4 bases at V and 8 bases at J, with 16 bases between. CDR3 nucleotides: TGTGCCAGCAGCAACGACATCCCTCGGGATGAGCAGTTCTTC. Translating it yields CASSNDIPRDEQFF.

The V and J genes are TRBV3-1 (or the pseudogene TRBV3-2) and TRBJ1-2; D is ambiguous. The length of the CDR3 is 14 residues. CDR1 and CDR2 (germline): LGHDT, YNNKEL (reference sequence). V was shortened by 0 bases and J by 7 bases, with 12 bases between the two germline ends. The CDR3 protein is CASSQEGVVRGYTF. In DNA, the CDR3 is TGTGCCAGCAGCCAAGAAGGTGTAGTTCGTGGCTACACCTTC.

CDR3 sequence (DNA): TGTGCCATCAGTGAGGGGGGACAGGGGCGGGAGACCCAGTACTTC. Residues: CAISEGGQGRETQYF. V gene TRBV10-3 combines with J gene TRBJ2-5, with 10 bases that match TRBD1. From germline, CDR1 is ENHRY and CDR2 SYGVKD. Trimming took 2 bases from V and 5 from J; bases not matched to a gene: 5. The CDR3 sequence is 15 residues long.

The CDR3 nucleotides read TGCAGTGCTAGTGGGGGTGCTGGAAACACCATATATTTT. Protein: CSASGGAGNTIYF. The rearrangement joins TRBV20-1 to TRBJ1-3; maybe TRBD1 (5 bases). This CDR3 comprises 13 residues. CDR1 and CDR2 from the germline V gene are DFQATT and SNEGSKA (reference sequence). V dropped 3 bases and J dropped 2 bases, with 8 bases sitting between them.

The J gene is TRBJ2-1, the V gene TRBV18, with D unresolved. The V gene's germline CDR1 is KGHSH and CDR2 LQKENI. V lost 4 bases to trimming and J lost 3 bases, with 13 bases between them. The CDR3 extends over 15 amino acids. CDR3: CASSRADSSYNEQFF. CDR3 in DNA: TGTGCCAGCTCACGGGCAGACTCGAGCTACAATGAGCAGTTCTTC.

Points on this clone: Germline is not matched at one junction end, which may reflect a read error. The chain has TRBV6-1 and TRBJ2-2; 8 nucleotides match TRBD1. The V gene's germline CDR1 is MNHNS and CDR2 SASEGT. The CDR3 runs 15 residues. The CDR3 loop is CASSDQGANPGELFF. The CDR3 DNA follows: TGTGCCAGCAGTGATCAGGGGGCGAACCCCGGGGAGCTGTTTTTT.

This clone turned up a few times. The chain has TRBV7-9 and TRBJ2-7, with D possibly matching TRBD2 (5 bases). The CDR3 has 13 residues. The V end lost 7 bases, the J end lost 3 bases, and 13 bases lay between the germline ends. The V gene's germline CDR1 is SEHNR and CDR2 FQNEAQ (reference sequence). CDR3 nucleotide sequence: TGTGCCAGCAAAGGTAGCGTGGTCTACGAGCAGTACTTC. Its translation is CASKGSVVYEQYF.

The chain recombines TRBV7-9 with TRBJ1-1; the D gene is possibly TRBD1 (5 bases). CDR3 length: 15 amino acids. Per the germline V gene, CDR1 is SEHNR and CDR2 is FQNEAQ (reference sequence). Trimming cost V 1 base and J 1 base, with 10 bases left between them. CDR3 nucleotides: TGTGCCAGCAGCTTAGTAGGCCAGGGGAACACTGAAGCTTTCTTT. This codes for CASSLVGQGNTEAFF.

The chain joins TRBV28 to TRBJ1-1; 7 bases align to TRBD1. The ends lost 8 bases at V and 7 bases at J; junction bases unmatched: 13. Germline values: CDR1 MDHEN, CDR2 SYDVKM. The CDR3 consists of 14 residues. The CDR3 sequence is CASVSTGARLEAFF. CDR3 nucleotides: TGTGCCAGCGTCTCTACAGGGGCCCGGCTTGAAGCTTTCTTT.

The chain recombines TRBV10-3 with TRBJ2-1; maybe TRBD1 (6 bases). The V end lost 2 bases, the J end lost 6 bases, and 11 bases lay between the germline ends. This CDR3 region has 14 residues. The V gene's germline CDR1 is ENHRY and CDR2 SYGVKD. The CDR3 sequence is CAISEAGVGNEQFF. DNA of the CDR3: TGTGCCATCAGTGAGGCAGGGGTGGGCAATGAGCAGTTCTTC.

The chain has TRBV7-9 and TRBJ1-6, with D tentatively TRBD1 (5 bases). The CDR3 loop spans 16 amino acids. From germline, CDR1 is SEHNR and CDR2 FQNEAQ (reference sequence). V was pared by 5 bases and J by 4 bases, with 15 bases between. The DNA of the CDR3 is TGTGCCAGCAGCCCGACACAGGATTCTTATAATTCACCCCTCCACTTT. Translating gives CASSPTQDSYNSPLHF.

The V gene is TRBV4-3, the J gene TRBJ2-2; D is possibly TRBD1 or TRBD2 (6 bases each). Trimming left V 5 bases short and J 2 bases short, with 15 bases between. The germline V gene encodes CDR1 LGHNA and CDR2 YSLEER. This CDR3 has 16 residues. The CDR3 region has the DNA TGCGCCAGCAGCTATCAATGGGGGGCCAACACCGGGGAGCTGTTTTTT. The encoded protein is CASSYQWGANTGELFF.

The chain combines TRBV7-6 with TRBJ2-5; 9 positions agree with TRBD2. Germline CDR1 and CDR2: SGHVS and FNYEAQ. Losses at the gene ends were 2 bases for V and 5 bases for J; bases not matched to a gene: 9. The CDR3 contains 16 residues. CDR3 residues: CASSLSPLAGSETQYF. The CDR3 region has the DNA TGTGCCAGCAGCTTAAGCCCCCTAGCGGGAAGCGAGACCCAGTACTTC.

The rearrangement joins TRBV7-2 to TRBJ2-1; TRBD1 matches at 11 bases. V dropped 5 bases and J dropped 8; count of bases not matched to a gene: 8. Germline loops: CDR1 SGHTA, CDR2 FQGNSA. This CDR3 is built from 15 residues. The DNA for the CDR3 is TGTGCCAGCAGCGCTCCGGGACAGGGGGTCCATGAGCAGTTCTTC. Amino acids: CASSAPGQGVHEQFF.

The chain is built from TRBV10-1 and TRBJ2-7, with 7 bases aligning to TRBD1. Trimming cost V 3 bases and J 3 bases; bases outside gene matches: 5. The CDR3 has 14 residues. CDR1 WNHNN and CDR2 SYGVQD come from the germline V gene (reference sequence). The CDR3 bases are TGCGCCAGCAGTGAAAAAGGACAGGACTACGAGCAGTACTTC. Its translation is CASSEKGQDYEQYF.

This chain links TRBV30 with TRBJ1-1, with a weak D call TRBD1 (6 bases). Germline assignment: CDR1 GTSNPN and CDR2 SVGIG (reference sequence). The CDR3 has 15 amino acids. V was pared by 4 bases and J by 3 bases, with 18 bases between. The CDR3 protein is CAWKSFTGQDTEAFF. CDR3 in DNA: TGTGCCTGGAAGTCCTTTACAGGGCAGGACACTGAAGCTTTCTTT. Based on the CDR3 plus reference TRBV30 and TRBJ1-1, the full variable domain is SQTIHQWPATLVQPVGSPLSLECTVEGTSNPNLYWYRQAAGRGLQLLFYSVGIGQISSEVPQNLSASRPQDRQFILSSKKLLLSDSGFYLCAWKSFTGQDTEAFFGQGTRLTVV.

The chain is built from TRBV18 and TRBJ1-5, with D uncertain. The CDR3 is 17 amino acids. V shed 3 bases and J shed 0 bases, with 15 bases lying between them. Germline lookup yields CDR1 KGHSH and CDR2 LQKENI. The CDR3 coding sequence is TGTGCCAGCTCACCGCTCCAAATCATGGCTAGCAATCAGCCCCAGCATTTT. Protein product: CASSPLQIMASNQPQHF. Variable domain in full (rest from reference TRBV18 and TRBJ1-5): NAGVMQNPRHLVRRRGQEARLRCSPMKGHSHVYWYRQLPEEGLKFMVYLQKENIIDESGMPKERFSAEFPKEGPSILRIQQVVRGDSAAYFCASSPLQIMASNQPQHFGDGTRLSIL.

CDR3 DNA: TGTGCCAGCAGGGGAGCGGGAGGAACCTACGAGCAGTACTTC. Its translation is CASRGAGGTYEQYF. The V call is TRBV6-1, the J call TRBJ2-7; 9 bases match TRBD2. The CDR3 totals 14 residues. Germline values: CDR1 MNHNS, CDR2 SASEGT. The V and J ends lost 6 bases and 2 bases, in that order; junction bases with no gene match: 5.

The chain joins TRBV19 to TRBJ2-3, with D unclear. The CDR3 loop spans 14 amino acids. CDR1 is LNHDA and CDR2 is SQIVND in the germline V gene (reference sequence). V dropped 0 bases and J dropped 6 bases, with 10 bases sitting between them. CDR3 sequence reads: CASSIEPIRDTQYF. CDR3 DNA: TGTGCCAGTAGTATAGAACCCATCCGGGATACGCAGTATTTT.

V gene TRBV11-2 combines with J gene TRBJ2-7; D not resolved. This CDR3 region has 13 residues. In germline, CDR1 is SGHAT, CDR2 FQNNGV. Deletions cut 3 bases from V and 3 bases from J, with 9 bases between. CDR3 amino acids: CASSLAPHYEQYF. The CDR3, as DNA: TGTGCCAGCAGCTTGGCGCCTCACTACGAGCAGTACTTC.

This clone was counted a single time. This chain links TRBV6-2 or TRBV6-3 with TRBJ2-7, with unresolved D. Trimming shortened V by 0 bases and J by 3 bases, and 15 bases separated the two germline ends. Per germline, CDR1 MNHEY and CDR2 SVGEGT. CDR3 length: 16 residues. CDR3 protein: CASSYSIIERVYEQYF. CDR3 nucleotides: TGTGCCAGCAGTTACTCGATAATAGAAAGGGTCTACGAGCAGTACTTC.

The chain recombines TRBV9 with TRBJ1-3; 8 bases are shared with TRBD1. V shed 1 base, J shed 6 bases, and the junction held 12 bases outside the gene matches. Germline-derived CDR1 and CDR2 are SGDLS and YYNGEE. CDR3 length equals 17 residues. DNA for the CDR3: TGTGCCAGCAGCGTACAGATGGACAGGGTCTACGAAAACACCATATATTTT. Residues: CASSVQMDRVYENTIYF.

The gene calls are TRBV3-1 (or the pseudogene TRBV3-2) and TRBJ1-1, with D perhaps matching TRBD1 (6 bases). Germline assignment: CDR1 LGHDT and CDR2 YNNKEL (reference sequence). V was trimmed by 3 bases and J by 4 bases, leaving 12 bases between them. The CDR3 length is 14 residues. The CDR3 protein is CASSQPTGTTEAFF. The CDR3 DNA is TGTGCCAGCAGCCAGCCCACAGGGACCACTGAAGCTTTCTTT.

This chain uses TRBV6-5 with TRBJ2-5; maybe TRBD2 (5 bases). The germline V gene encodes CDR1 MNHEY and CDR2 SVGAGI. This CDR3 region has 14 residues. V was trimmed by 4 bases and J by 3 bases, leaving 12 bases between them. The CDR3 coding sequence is TGTGCCAGCAGTTTAGACTACGGCAAAGAGACCCAGTACTTC. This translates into CASSLDYGKETQYF.